This T cell receptor beta chain stems from a study of cytomegalovirus exposure and HLA in healthy donors. The germline gives CDR1 SQVTM, CDR2 ANQGSEA. The CDR3 is 12 amino acids. The ends were cut back, 6 bases at V and 14 bases at J, with 20 bases in the middle. Use of 60 Vbeta and 13 Jbeta primers characterized the PCR. This table comes from immunoSEQ multiplex PCR, and its TCRdb copy is limited to in-frame clones, with some not included. The sample contains over 95,000 clones, 70% to 85% of which appear only once. Concerning this clone: Antigen: not known.

Study-wide findings and caveats: Later work showed greater clonal expansion in HLA-associated TCR beta chains than in equally common others. A later analysis linked a missense DCLRE1C variant to TCR beta V- and J-gene trimming. The study flagged 150 to 200 TCR beta chains as cytomegalovirus-associated. Later on, an analysis tied about 17,000 TCR beta sequences to HLA alleles at 0.05 false discovery rate.

This TCR came from a middle-aged man in good health and CMV-seropositive. The sequencing sample was made of PBMCs. The chain links TRBV29-1 to TRBJ2-1, with D perhaps matching TRBD1 (6 bases). The CDR3 DNA is TGCAGCGTCTATGCAACAGGGTCTAGGGAGTTCTTC. Its translation: CSVYATGSREFF.